Below, 24 T cell receptor beta chains from the same sample are listed, as sequenced in a study of Ad26.COV2.S vaccination and SARS-CoV-2 variants. The table came from immunoSEQ multiplex PCR; TCRdb's copy has only in-frame clones and leaves some out. The table records about 480,000 clones, roughly 87% of them present only once. Treatment defined: roughly 18 received Ad26.COV2.S at low or high dose, single or two shots; 5 received placebo; per-sample allocation not given. Sampling happened 63 days after the first vaccine or placebo injection. Sequencing was performed on peripheral blood, taken in a trial of Ad26.COV2.S vaccine versus placebo. The source of these receptors is a person between 18 and 65 years old who received the Ad26.COV2.S COVID-19 vaccine or a placebo.

This chain links TRBV28 with TRBJ1-5, with 9 bases lining up with TRBD1. CDR1 is MDHEN, CDR2 SYDVKM, per germline. The CDR3 sequence is 17 residues long. V shed 4 bases, J shed 3 bases, and the junction held 10 bases outside the gene matches. This chain's CDR3 is CASSSQTGGFFNQPQHF. The CDR3 nucleotides are TGTGCCAGCAGTTCACAGACAGGGGGGTTTTTCAATCAGCCCCAGCATTTT.

This chain links TRBV7-9 with TRBJ2-1, with a tentative D call TRBD2 (5 bases). Germline-derived CDR1 and CDR2 are SEHNR and FQNEAQ (reference sequence). The CDR3 is 15 amino acids. V dropped 5 bases and J dropped 9 bases, with 20 bases sitting between them. For the CDR3, the DNA is TGTGCCAGCAGCCCCGCGGGCCTAGTCACGAGTGAGCAGTTCTTC. Its protein product is CASSPAGLVTSEQFF.

V is TRBV19 and J is TRBJ2-3, with a tentative D call TRBD2 (6 bases). The V end lost 6 bases, the J end lost 3 bases, and 10 bases lay between the germline ends. This CDR3 contains 13 residues. CDR1 is LNHDA, CDR2 SQIVND, per germline (reference sequence). CDR3 coding DNA: TGTGCCAGTAGGGGCGCGGGGACAGATACGCAGTATTTT. Protein: CASRGAGTDTQYF.

The chain employs TRBV7-9 and TRBJ1-2; D is unclear. The V and J ends lost 4 bases and 2 bases respectively, with 11 bases between them. CDR1 is SEHNR, CDR2 FQNEAQ, per germline (reference sequence). The CDR3 covers 14 residues. The CDR3 loop reads CASSSPTENYGYTF. In DNA, the CDR3 is TGTGCCAGCAGCTCGCCGACGGAAAACTATGGCTACACCTTC.

The chain links TRBV12-2 to TRBJ2-5. TRBV12-2 has pseudogene status. The CDR3 runs 11 residues. CDR3 nucleotides: TGTGCAAGTCGCTTAGGGGAGACCCAGTACTTC. This gives the protein CASRLGETQYF.

V gene TRBV19 combines with J gene TRBJ1-2, with D maybe TRBD1 (5 bases). From germline, CDR1 is LNHDA and CDR2 SQIVND (reference sequence). CDR3 length equals 14 residues. Trimming stripped 7 bases from V and 4 bases from J, with 16 bases between. As DNA, the CDR3 is TGTGCCAGTACCGTCAATAGGGGAATCTATGGCTACACCTTC. Its protein product is CASTVNRGIYGYTF.

The J gene is TRBJ1-4, the V gene TRBV19; 10 bases are a match to TRBD1. Germline V gene lookup returns CDR1 LNHDA and CDR2 SQIVND (reference sequence). J gave up 8 bases and V 8 bases, and 14 bases lay outside the gene matches. The CDR3 is 16 amino acids. As DNA, the CDR3 is TGTGCCAGTTCGAATCGGGGGGACAGGGGAAGAGAAAAACTGTTTTTT. Translating it yields CASSNRGDRGREKLFF.

The chain carries TRBV27 and TRBJ2-5; possibly TRBD2 for D (6 bases). V was pared by 1 base and J by 9 bases, with 12 bases between. From germline, CDR1 is MNHEY and CDR2 SMNVEV (reference sequence). The CDR3 is 13 residues long. The CDR3: CASSLLGGRAQYF. The CDR3 nucleotides are TGTGCCAGCAGTTTATTGGGGGGAAGGGCCCAGTACTTC.

The chain's CDR3 is CASSLKRADTQYF. The CDR3 coding sequence is TGTGCCAGCAGTCTCAAGCGAGCAGATACGCAGTATTTT. The V and J genes are TRBV27 and TRBJ2-3; D is uncertain. Germline V gene lookup returns CDR1 MNHEY and CDR2 SMNVEV (reference sequence). Trimming left V 5 bases short and J 4 bases short, with 10 bases between. This CDR3 is built from 13 residues.

J is TRBJ2-1 and V is TRBV28; 10 nucleotides match TRBD2. The CDR3 sequence is 15 residues long. The V and J ends lost 2 bases and 9 bases, in that order; junction bases with no gene match: 7. Germline-derived CDR1 and CDR2 are MDHEN and SYDVKM. CDR3 in amino acids: CASSLASGSRSEQFF. The DNA of the CDR3 is TGTGCCAGCAGTTTAGCTAGCGGGAGTCGCAGTGAGCAGTTCTTC.

In nucleotides, the CDR3 is TGTGCCAGCAGCCATGACAGTTCGGCTTTCTTT. Its protein is CASSHDSSAFF. This sequence joins TRBV12-3 or TRBV12-4 and TRBJ1-1, with D possibly matching TRBD1 (5 bases). V was pared by 6 bases and J by 11 bases, with 13 bases between. The CDR3 totals 11 residues.

The chain has TRBV19 and TRBJ2-1; D is unclear. Trimming shortened V by 1 base and J by 10 bases, and 8 bases separated the two germline ends. The CDR3 consists of 12 residues. Germline CDR1 reads LNHDA; CDR2 reads SQIVND (reference sequence). CDR3 in DNA: TGTGCCAGTAGTATAGGGAGAGCGGAGCAGTTCTTC. This encodes CASSIGRAEQFF.

V is TRBV5-4 and J is TRBJ1-1; 7 bases fit TRBD1. Germline trimming cut 0 bases from V and 1 base from J; bases unmatched to any gene: 6. CDR1 and CDR2 from the germline V gene are SGHNT and YYREEE (reference sequence). CDR3 size: 16 residues. This chain's CDR3 is CASSLVTGAGNTEAFF. Here the CDR3 DNA reads TGTGCCAGCAGCTTGGTAACAGGGGCTGGGAACACTGAAGCTTTCTTT.

The chain carries TRBV13 and TRBJ2-7; no firm D call. With 2 bases removed from V and 0 bases from J, the gap between germline ends came to 11 bases. Germline-derived CDR1 and CDR2 are PRHDT and FYEKMQ (reference sequence). CDR3 size: 15 residues. The CDR3 protein is CASSLPGVASYEQYF. The DNA for the CDR3 is TGTGCCAGCAGCTTACCAGGCGTTGCCTCCTACGAGCAGTACTTC.

This sequence joins TRBV6-5 and TRBJ2-7; D is undetermined. The germline gives CDR1 MNHEY, CDR2 SVGAGI. This CDR3 region has 10 residues. Trimming removed 8 bases from V and 3 bases from J, with 5 bases in between. CDR3 in amino acids: CASGVYEQYF. In DNA, the CDR3 is TGTGCCAGCGGCGTCTACGAGCAGTACTTC.

The gene calls are TRBV24-1 and TRBJ2-1; possibly TRBD1 or TRBD2 for D (5 bases each). The CDR3 is 15 residues long. In germline, CDR1 is KGHDR, CDR2 SFDVKD. The V gene lost 1 base and the J gene lost 6 bases, with 12 bases spanning the gap. The CDR3 DNA reads TGTGCCACCAGTGATTTACCGGGACCCTCCAATGAGCAGTTCTTC. Translating gives CATSDLPGPSNEQFF.

V and J are TRBV6-6 and TRBJ2-6; D remains ambiguous. Germline loops: CDR1 MNHNY, CDR2 SVGAGI (reference sequence). The CDR3 length is 16 residues. The V end was cut by 1 base, the J end by 2 bases, with 9 bases between. CDR3 bases: TGTGCCAGCAGTTACTTCGGGTTGGCTGGGGCCAACGTCCTGACTTTC. Its translation: CASSYFGLAGANVLTF.

This clone showed up just a few times. The chain has TRBV7-3 and TRBJ1-2; D possibly corresponds to TRBD1 (6 bases). V was clipped by 4 bases and J by 8 bases, with 20 bases between them. The germline CDR1 and CDR2 sequences are SGHTA and FQGTGA. The CDR3 loop spans 15 amino acids. This chain's CDR3 is CASSSPGGRLGGYTF. The CDR3 bases are TGTGCCAGCAGCTCCCCCGGGGGGCGTTTGGGCGGCTACACCTTC.

The chain has TRBV30 and TRBJ1-2; D not resolved. Germline CDR1 and CDR2: GTSNPN and SVGIG (reference sequence). With 2 bases removed from V and 7 bases from J, the gap between germline ends came to 17 bases. This CDR3 region has 14 residues. CDR3 in amino acids: CAWSISRQVGGYTF. Written as DNA, the CDR3 is TGTGCCTGGAGTATAAGTCGGCAGGTCGGTGGCTACACCTTC.

The rearrangement links TRBV3-1 (or the pseudogene TRBV3-2) to TRBJ2-7, with D maybe TRBD2 (5 bases). The CDR3 has 14 residues. Trimming removed 0 bases at V and 9 bases at J, with 15 bases between. The germline V gene encodes CDR1 LGHDT and CDR2 YNNKEL (reference sequence). In DNA, the CDR3 is TGTGCCAGCAGCCAAGAATACAGCGGTTATGGGCAGTACTTC. Amino acid sequence: CASSQEYSGYGQYF.

On this clone itself: This specimen includes other DNA sequences encoding the same CDR3. This chain links TRBV11-2 with TRBJ1-6, with D unclear. V was cut by 1 base and J by 7 bases, with 8 bases left in between. This CDR3 is built from 14 residues. CDR1 is SGHAT, CDR2 FQNNGV, per germline. CDR3 amino acids: CASSLGSPNSPLHF. CDR3 DNA: TGTGCCAGCAGCTTAGGATCTCCCAATTCACCCCTCCACTTT.

The chain employs TRBV9 and TRBJ2-2; 7 nucleotides agree with TRBD2. V lost 0 bases, J lost 7 bases, and 9 bases stayed unmatched. This CDR3 has 16 residues. The germline V gene has CDR1 SGDLS and CDR2 YYNGEE. In DNA form, the CDR3 reads TGTGCCAGCAGCGTAGGTCTTAGCGGGTTCATCGGGGAGCTGTTTTTT. Amino acids: CASSVGLSGFIGELFF.

The CDR3 bases are TGTGCCAGCAGCCAAGATTGGGGAGGGAGGGCCCACGAGCAGTACTTC. Translated: CASSQDWGGRAHEQYF. This chain links TRBV14 with TRBJ2-7, with 7 bases matching TRBD2. CDR1 is SGHDN and CDR2 is FVKESK in the germline V gene. J was trimmed by 5 bases and V by 0 bases; bases with no gene match: 10. This CDR3 comprises 16 residues.

The chain recombines TRBV28 with TRBJ1-1; weak D call: TRBD1 (5 bases). Germline loops: CDR1 MDHEN, CDR2 SYDVKM. The CDR3 covers 12 residues. Trimming left V 7 bases short and J 7 bases short, with 13 bases between. This CDR3 reads CASKGWEGEAFF. The CDR3 DNA is TGTGCCAGCAAGGGGTGGGAAGGTGAAGCTTTCTTT.